A selection of T cell receptor beta chains follows, all from one sample in a study of T-cell memory formation after mild COVID-19. TCRdb passed the 5' RACE reads through MiXCR, listing each CDR3 protein once. The table shows roughly 300,000 distinct CDR3 sequences, with 7.5% to 9.5% occurring only once. Sequences were obtained from PBMCs or a T cell subset sorted from them (not recorded which). The receptors derive from a young man who had mild COVID-19 (a few samples of this study predate the infection). Cell type and time point are not known. The CDR3 runs from the conserved cysteine through the conserved F or W. The D gene is left open where the match is weak. Clone size, where shown, is once, few, many, or a class for clones that have expanded.

CDR3 length	V gene	J gene	clone size	D gene	CDR3 DNA	CDR3 protein
14	TRBV4-3	TRBJ2-3	few	TRBD1	TGCGCCAGCAGCTTAGAGGGGGCGACAGATACGCAGTATTTT	CASSLEGATDTQYF
13	TRBV5-1	TRBJ1-4	many	NA	TGCGCCAGCAGCTTGGACCGTAATGAAAAACTGTTTTTT	CASSLDRNEKLFF
12	TRBV7-6	TRBJ2-1	NA	NA	TGTGCCAGCAGCCCCACTCTCAATGAGCAGTTCTTC	CASSPTLNEQFF
14	TRBV2	TRBJ2-1	NA	TRBD2	TGTGCCAGCTTGGGACTAGCGGTATCCAATGAGCAGTTCTTC	CASLGLAVSNEQFF
13	TRBV7-9	TRBJ2-1	few	NA	TGTGCCAGCCGCCCGGTTCGGAGGGGTGAGCAGTTCTTC	CASRPVRRGEQFF
14	TRBV27	TRBJ2-5	few	TRBD2	TGTGCCAGCAGCCCCCGACTAGCGGAAGAGACCCAGTACTTC	CASSPRLAEETQYF
15	TRBV20-1	TRBJ1-2	few	TRBD1	TGCAGTGCTAGGGGACAGGGGACAACTAACTATGGCTACACCTTC	CSARGQGTTNYGYTF
13	TRBV7-9	TRBJ1-5	NA	NA	TGTGCCAGCAGCTACACAGGGAATCAGCCCCAGCATTTT	CASSYTGNQPQHF
14	TRBV7-3	TRBJ1-2	NA	TRBD1	TGTGCCAGCAGCCTAGGACAGGGGGCGGATGGCTACACCTTC	CASSLGQGADGYTF
14	TRBV23-1	TRBJ2-7	NA	NA	TGCGCCAGCAGTCAGGAGGCCTCGGGGGACGAGCAGTACTTC	CASSQEASGDEQYF
12	TRBV5-1	TRBJ2-1	few	NA	TGCGCCAGCAGCTTCTACAGAGGTGAGCAGTTCTTC	CASSFYRGEQFF
12	TRBV28	TRBJ1-6	few	NA	TGTGCCAGCTACGGGGAGAATTCACCCCTCCACTTT	CASYGENSPLHF
12	TRBV6-5	TRBJ2-1	few	NA	TGTGCCAGCAGTAAGGGGGGGAATGAGCAGTTCTTC	CASSKGGNEQFF
14	TRBV5-1	TRBJ2-3	NA	NA	TGCGCCAGCAGCGGTACAGGGTGGGCAGATACGCAGTATTTT	CASSGTGWADTQYF
11	TRBV25-1	TRBJ2-1	NA	NA	TGTGCCAGCAGTGGCGGGTTTGAGCAGTTCTTC	CASSGGFEQFF
17	TRBV7-2	TRBJ2-1	NA	TRBD2	TGTGCCAGCAGCCCCCAAGCGGGGGGGCATTCCTACAATGAGCAGTTCTTC	CASSPQAGGHSYNEQFF
16	TRBV27	TRBJ2-3	few	NA	TGTGCCAGCTCCTTAACGGGAGCGGCTAGCACAGATACGCAGTATTTT	CASSLTGAASTDTQYF
17	TRBV6-2/TRBV6-3	TRBJ1-5	many	TRBD1	TGTGCCAGCAGTTACTCGGCGGGACAGGGGATTCATCAGCCCCAGCATTTT	CASSYSAGQGIHQPQHF
13	TRBV7-2	TRBJ2-5	NA	NA	TGTGCCAGCAGCCGGAGTATGGGGGCGGCCCAGTACTTC	CASSRSMGAAQYF
15	TRBV15	TRBJ1-4	few	NA	TGTGCCACCAGCAGAGATCGATCGGCTAATGAAAAACTGTTTTTT	CATSRDRSANEKLFF
13	TRBV6-2/TRBV6-3	TRBJ1-5	NA	NA	TGTGCCAGCAGTTACAGACCTAATCAGCCCCAGCATTTT	CASSYRPNQPQHF
13	TRBV27	TRBJ2-1	many	NA	TGTGCCAGCAGCGTCGGGGGGCCGACCCAGCAGTTCTTC	CASSVGGPTQQFF
13	TRBV7-2	TRBJ2-3	many	NA	TGTGCCACCCAGGGGGGCCCGTCAGATACGCAGTATTTT	CATQGGPSDTQYF
14	TRBV12-3/TRBV12-4	TRBJ2-1	NA	TRBD2	TGTGCCAGCAGGCCGGGACTAGGACACAATGAGCAGTTCTTC	CASRPGLGHNEQFF
14	TRBV30	TRBJ1-1	NA	NA	TGTGCCTGTGTTACCGGGATCATGAACACTGAAGCTTTCTTT	CACVTGIMNTEAFF
16	TRBV7-2	TRBJ2-3	NA	NA	TGTGCCAGCAGCCCCCAGGGTACCGGCGGAACAGATACGCAGTATTTT	CASSPQGTGGTDTQYF
14	TRBV12-3/TRBV12-4	TRBJ1-1	NA	NA	TGTGCCAGCAGAATAGGACAGTTAAACACTGAAGCTTTCTTT	CASRIGQLNTEAFF
14	TRBV5-1	TRBJ1-1	few	NA	TGCGCCAGCAGCACCGACACCTCGAACACTGAAGCTTTCTTT	CASSTDTSNTEAFF
16	TRBV5-1	TRBJ1-6	few	NA	TGCGCCAGCGCCATTGGAGCGACTATCCATAATTCACCCCTCCACTTT	CASAIGATIHNSPLHF
15	TRBV5-6	TRBJ2-5	NA	NA	TGTGCCAGCAGCCCAACATCCGGCTTGGGAGAGACCCAGTACTTC	CASSPTSGLGETQYF
14	TRBV9	TRBJ2-7	NA	TRBD2	TGTGCCAGCAGCGTAGGTTACGGGGGGGACGAGCAGTACTTC	CASSVGYGGDEQYF
17	TRBV11-2	TRBJ2-6	few	NA	TGTGCCAGCAGGCCACCGGGTGTCGGAAGTGGGGCCAACGTCCTGACTTTC	CASRPPGVGSGANVLTF
14	TRBV3-1	TRBJ2-3	many	NA	TGTGCCAGCAGCCTACTTAGGGGGGAAGATACGCAGTATTTT	CASSLLRGEDTQYF
20	TRBV15	TRBJ2-4	few	NA	TGTGCCACCAGTACAGGACCGGCCAACACTTATTCCTTAGCCAAAAACATTCAGTACTTC	CATSTGPANTYSLAKNIQYF
16	TRBV18	TRBJ2-7	many	NA	TGTGCCAGCTCCCTACCACGAGGACGGAGCTCCTACGAGCAGTACTTC	CASSLPRGRSSYEQYF
13	TRBV6-5	TRBJ1-2	few	NA	TGTGCCAGCAGTAGGGCAGGGAACTATGGCTACACCTTC	CASSRAGNYGYTF
14	TRBV11-2	TRBJ2-1	NA	NA	TGTGCCAGCAGCTTAGGGAACGTGTACAATGAGCAGTTCTTC	CASSLGNVYNEQFF
15	TRBV6-5	TRBJ2-3	few	TRBD1	TGTGCCAGCAGTTACCGACAGGGGGCCACAGATACGCAGTATTTT	CASSYRQGATDTQYF
13	TRBV7-3	TRBJ2-1	NA	NA	TGTGCCAGCAGCTTCCCCGGGGGTAATGAGCAGTTCTTC	CASSFPGGNEQFF
15	TRBV2	TRBJ2-2	few	TRBD2	TGTGCCAGCAGTCCTCCTAGCGGGGGGGCCGGGGAGCTGTTTTTT	CASSPPSGGAGELFF
15	TRBV7-9	TRBJ2-3	few	TRBD1	TGTGCCAGCAGCCGGGACAGGGAGGGCACAGATACGCAGTATTTT	CASSRDREGTDTQYF
15	TRBV6-5	TRBJ2-1	NA	TRBD2	TGTGCCAGCAGTCGACTCGGGGGGACCTACAATGAGCAGTTCTTC	CASSRLGGTYNEQFF
16	TRBV13	TRBJ2-2	NA	TRBD1	TGTGCCAGCAGCCCCCCGGGACAGGGGGACACCGGGGAGCTGTTTTTT	CASSPPGQGDTGELFF
17	TRBV4-1	TRBJ2-3	NA	TRBD2	TGCGCCAGCAGCCAAGAATGGGCTAGCGGGGGCACAGATACGCAGTATTTT	CASSQEWASGGTDTQYF
15	TRBV7-2	TRBJ2-7	NA	TRBD1	TGTGCCAGCAGCTTTTCCGGGACAGGGGGCTTCGAGCAGTACTTC	CASSFSGTGGFEQYF
15	TRBV7-2	TRBJ2-1	many	TRBD2	TGTGCCAGCAGCGCAGCGGGGGGAAGCTACAATGAGCAGTTCTTC	CASSAAGGSYNEQFF
14	TRBV19	TRBJ1-1	NA	NA	TGTGCCAGTAGTACACAGGCCAGGTACACTGAAGCTTTCTTT	CASSTQARYTEAFF
13	TRBV3-1	TRBJ1-5	few	NA	TGTGCCAGCAGCCAAGCGATCAATCAGCCCCAGCATTTT	CASSQAINQPQHF
17	TRBV7-8	TRBJ1-1	NA	NA	TGTGCCAGCAGCTCCCGGGCCCTTGGAGACGGGAACACTGAAGCTTTCTTT	CASSSRALGDGNTEAFF
14	TRBV27	TRBJ2-3	NA	NA	TGTGCCAGCAGCATGTTGGGCCTGACAGATACGCAGTATTTT	CASSMLGLTDTQYF
14	TRBV29-1	TRBJ1-2	NA	TRBD1	TGCAGCGCACCGGAGGGGACAGGGGCTTTTGGCTACACCTTC	CSAPEGTGAFGYTF
11	TRBV7-9	TRBJ2-1	NA	NA	TGTGCCAGCAGCACGGACTTTGAGCAGTTCTTC	CASSTDFEQFF
18	TRBV7-2	TRBJ1-2	few	NA	TGTGCCAGCAGCTTAGGCCCCCAGCCAGGGAGACTTGACTATGGCTACACCTTC	CASSLGPQPGRLDYGYTF
15	TRBV18	TRBJ2-4	few	NA	TGTGCCAGCTCACCTCCGGGAATCGCCAAAAACATTCAGTACTTC	CASSPPGIAKNIQYF
15	TRBV5-1	TRBJ2-2	NA	NA	TGCGCCAGCAAGTCGGGGGACACGAACACCGGGGAGCTGTTTTTT	CASKSGDTNTGELFF